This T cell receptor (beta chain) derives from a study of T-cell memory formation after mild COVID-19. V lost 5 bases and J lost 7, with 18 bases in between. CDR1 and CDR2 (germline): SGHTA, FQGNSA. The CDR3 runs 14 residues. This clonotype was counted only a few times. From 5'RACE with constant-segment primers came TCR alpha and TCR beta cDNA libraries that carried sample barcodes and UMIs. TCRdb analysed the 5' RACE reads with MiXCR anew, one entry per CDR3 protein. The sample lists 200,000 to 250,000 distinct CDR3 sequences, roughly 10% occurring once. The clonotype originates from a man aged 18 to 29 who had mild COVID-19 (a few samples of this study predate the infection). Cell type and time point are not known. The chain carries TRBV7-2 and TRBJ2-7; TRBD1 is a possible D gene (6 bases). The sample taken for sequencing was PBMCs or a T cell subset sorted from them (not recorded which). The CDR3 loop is CASSIRTVQGEQYF. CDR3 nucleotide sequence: TGTGCCAGCAGCATCCGGACAGTTCAGGGGGAGCAGTACTTC.